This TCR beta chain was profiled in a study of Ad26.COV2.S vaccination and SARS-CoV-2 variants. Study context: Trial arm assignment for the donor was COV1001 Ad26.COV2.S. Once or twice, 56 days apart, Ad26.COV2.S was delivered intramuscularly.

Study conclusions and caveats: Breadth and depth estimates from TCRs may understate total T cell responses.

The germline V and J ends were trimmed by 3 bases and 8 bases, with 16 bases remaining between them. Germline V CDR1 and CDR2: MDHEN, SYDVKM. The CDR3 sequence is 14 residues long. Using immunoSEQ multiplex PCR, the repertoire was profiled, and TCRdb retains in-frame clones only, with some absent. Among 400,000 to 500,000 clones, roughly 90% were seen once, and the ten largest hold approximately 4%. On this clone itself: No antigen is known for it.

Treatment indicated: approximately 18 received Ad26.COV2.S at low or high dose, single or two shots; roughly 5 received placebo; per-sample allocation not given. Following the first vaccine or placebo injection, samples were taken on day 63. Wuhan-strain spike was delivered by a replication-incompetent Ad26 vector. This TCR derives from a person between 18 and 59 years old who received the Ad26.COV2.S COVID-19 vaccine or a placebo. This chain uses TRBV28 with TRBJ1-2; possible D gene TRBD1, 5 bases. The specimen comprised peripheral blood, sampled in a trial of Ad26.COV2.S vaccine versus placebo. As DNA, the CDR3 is TGTGCCAGCAGTTTCGACAGCTCCCTCAGAGGCTACACCTTC. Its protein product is CASSFDSSLRGYTF.